What follows are 17 T cell receptor beta chains derived from one specimen sequenced in a study of cytomegalovirus exposure and HLA in healthy donors. Both 60 Vbeta primers and 13 Jbeta primers went into the PCR. Profiling relied on immunoSEQ multiplex PCR, and the TCRdb table lists in-frame clones only, not all of them. The table records roughly 200,000 clones, around 83% of them present only once. The sample was PBMCs. These receptors originate from a woman younger than 35 in good health and CMV-seronegative.

This sequence joins TRBV7-2 and TRBJ2-7; the match to TRBD2 covers 15 bases. The J segment lost 9 bases and the V segment lost 5 bases, leaving 8 bases of the junction unmatched. The CDR3 covers 15 residues. Germline CDR1 SGHTA, CDR2 FQGNSA. The CDR3 region has the DNA TGTGCCAGCAGCCCAGGACTAGCGGGAGGGCCGGGGCAGTACTTC. Translated, it gives CASSPGLAGGPGQYF.

This chain links TRBV29-1 with TRBJ2-5; 10 bases map to TRBD2. This CDR3 is built from 15 residues. Unmatched junction bases numbered 4, after V lost 3 bases and J lost 0 bases. Germline CDR1 is SQVTM and CDR2 is ANQGSEA. DNA of the CDR3: TGCAGCGTTGATCTGGGACTAGCGTACCAAGAGACCCAGTACTTC. Protein product: CSVDLGLAYQETQYF.

V and J are TRBV7-2 and TRBJ2-4; maybe TRBD1 (5 bases). The V end was cut by 0 bases, the J end by 0 bases, with 12 bases between. CDR3 size: 17 residues. Germline V CDR1 and CDR2: SGHTA, FQGNSA. The CDR3 spells CASSLAGTGVAKNIQYF. In DNA, the CDR3 is TGTGCCAGCAGCTTAGCGGGAACAGGTGTAGCCAAAAACATTCAGTACTTC.

This clone appeared once. The V gene is TRBV4-3, the J gene TRBJ2-1; possibly TRBD2 for D (6 bases). Germline V gives CDR1 LGHNA, CDR2 YSLEER. The CDR3 is made up of 15 amino acids. Trimming removed 0 bases from V and 4 bases from J, with 10 bases in between. The CDR3: CASSQDPGGYNEQFF. CDR3 nucleotides: TGCGCCAGCAGCCAAGACCCCGGGGGTTACAATGAGCAGTTCTTC.

CDR3 coding DNA: TGTGCCAGCAGTCCAAAACAGGGGATAGAGGAAAAACTGTTTTTT. Amino acid sequence: CASSPKQGIEEKLFF. The genes are TRBV7-9 and TRBJ1-4; 7 positions match TRBD1. From germline, CDR1 is SEHNR and CDR2 FQNEAQ (reference sequence). The V segment lost 6 bases and the J segment 8 bases; nucleotides outside the gene matches: 12. The CDR3 totals 15 residues.

The genes are TRBV19 and TRBJ2-5; 8 bases align to TRBD2. The CDR3 extends over 17 amino acids. V was pared by 2 bases and J by 6 bases, with 14 bases of the junction left unmatched. CDR1 is LNHDA, CDR2 SQIVND, per germline (reference sequence). Here the CDR3 reads CASSIRASGLPGKTQYF. CDR3 DNA: TGTGCCAGTAGTATAAGGGCTAGCGGGTTACCCGGGAAGACCCAGTACTTC.

Comments on this clone: Different DNA sequences within this sample yield the same CDR3. V and J are TRBV7-6 and TRBJ2-1; TRBD2 matches 11 bases. CDR1 SGHVS and CDR2 FNYEAQ come from the germline V gene. The CDR3 length is 18 residues. Trimming took 4 bases from V and 1 from J; bases not matched to a gene: 9. The CDR3 sequence: CASSSNARLAGSYNEQFF. The CDR3 DNA reads TGTGCCAGCAGCTCGAACGCACGACTAGCGGGATCCTACAATGAGCAGTTCTTC.

The chain couples TRBV9 to TRBJ2-2, with D unclear. This CDR3 contains 16 residues. Germline V gene lookup returns CDR1 SGDLS and CDR2 YYNGEE. V lost 0 bases, J lost 4 bases, and 13 bases lay in between. As DNA, the CDR3 is TGTGCCAGCAGCGTAGGCGTGGGCCTCAGCACCGGGGAGCTGTTTTTT. It yields the protein CASSVGVGLSTGELFF.

CDR3 DNA: TGTGCCAGCAGCATTAGCGGGGCCTACGAGCAGTACTTC. Translating gives CASSISGAYEQYF. The chain employs TRBV7-2 and TRBJ2-7; 8 bases agree with TRBD2. The germline V gene has CDR1 SGHTA and CDR2 FQGNSA. Unmatched junction bases numbered 2, after V lost 5 bases and J lost 2 bases. The CDR3 has 13 amino acids.

The chain is built from TRBV5-4 and TRBJ1-1; tentative D call: TRBD1 (6 bases). Trimming stripped 4 bases from V and 1 base from J, with 8 bases between. This CDR3 is 13 amino acids long. CDR1 is SGHNT, CDR2 YYREEE, per germline (reference sequence). The CDR3 is CASSRGQNTEAFF. CDR3 sequence (DNA): TGTGCCAGCAGCCGGGGACAGAACACTGAAGCTTTCTTT.

The chain carries TRBV10-1 and TRBJ2-3, with TRBD1 as a possible D gene (6 bases). Germline V gene data show CDR1 as WNHNN and CDR2 as SYGVQD (reference sequence). V was clipped by 8 bases and J by 2 bases, with 14 bases between them. This CDR3 is built from 14 residues. The CDR3 DNA is TGCGCCAGCCAAGAAGGGGGAAACACAGATACGCAGTATTTT. It translates to CASQEGGNTDTQYF.

This sequence joins TRBV5-1 and TRBJ1-4; D gene unclear. V gave up 1 base and J gave up 4 bases, with 8 bases separating them. This CDR3 is 14 amino acids long. The germline V gene has CDR1 SGHRS and CDR2 YFSETQ. As DNA, the CDR3 is TGCGCCAGCAGCTTGACAGCAATTAATGAAAAACTGTTTTTT. It is translated as CASSLTAINEKLFF.

V is TRBV6-5 and J is TRBJ2-1, with D tentatively TRBD1 (5 bases). Looked up from germline, CDR1 is MNHEY and CDR2 is SVGAGI. Trimming removed 6 bases at V and 0 bases at J, with 12 bases between. CDR3 length equals 15 residues. Here the CDR3 reads CASRTGLSSYNEQFF. In DNA, the CDR3 is TGTGCCAGCAGAACAGGTTTGAGCTCCTACAATGAGCAGTTCTTC.

V is TRBV27 and J is TRBJ1-4; perhaps TRBD1 as D (5 bases). V was clipped by 6 bases and J by 2 bases, with 16 bases between them. Germline lookup yields CDR1 MNHEY and CDR2 SMNVEV (reference sequence). This CDR3 comprises 16 residues. CDR3 nucleotide sequence: TGTGCCAGCAGGCGCACCGGGGGATGGACTAATGAAAAACTGTTTTTT. It translates to CASRRTGGWTNEKLFF.

This clone was detected only a few times. The rearrangement uses TRBV5-1 and TRBJ2-6; 8 bases agree with TRBD1. The CDR3 contains 17 residues. The J segment lost 4 bases and the V segment lost 2 bases, leaving 8 bases of the junction unmatched. CDR1 SGHRS and CDR2 YFSETQ come from the germline V gene. The CDR3, as DNA: TGCGCCAGCAGCTTTTCGGCAGGGGGCAGAGGGGCCAACGTCCTGACTTTC. It yields the protein CASSFSAGGRGANVLTF.

Only a few counts were recorded for this clone. The chain is built from TRBV5-6 and TRBJ2-7; 10 bases agree with TRBD2. The CDR3 has 15 residues. V lost 5 bases, J lost 1 base, and 6 bases stayed unmatched. Germline V gives CDR1 SGHDT, CDR2 YYEEEE. The CDR3: CASSSSGSWSYEQYV. The DNA for the CDR3 is TGTGCCAGCAGTTCTAGCGGGAGTTGGTCCTACGAGCAGTACGTC.

The chain has TRBV7-8 and TRBJ1-3; 7 bases align to TRBD1. The CDR3 has 15 amino acids. CDR1 and CDR2 (germline): SGHVS, FQNEAQ. Losses at the gene ends were 6 bases for V and 0 bases for J; bases not matched to a gene: 5. The CDR3 reads CASRVGQSSGNTIYF. As DNA, the CDR3 is TGTGCCAGCAGGGTGGGACAGAGCTCTGGAAACACCATATATTTT.